The 21 T cell receptor beta chains below all came from one sample that was sequenced in a study of neoadjuvant anti-PD-1 for oral cavity cancer. Generated by immunoSEQ multiplex PCR, the TCRdb table keeps only in-frame clones and is missing some. Of about 18,000 clones detected, roughly 78% appear once; the ten largest clones hold around 2.6%. The sequences come from PBMCs, collected before nivolumab (anti-PD-1) treatment. These TCRs come from a person aged 35-79 years with oral cavity squamous cell carcinoma.

The gene calls are TRBV19 and TRBJ1-5; 11 nucleotides agree with TRBD1. Germline values: CDR1 LNHDA, CDR2 SQIVND (reference sequence). The CDR3 has 15 amino acids. V lost 5 bases to trimming and J lost 5 bases; unmatched junction nucleotides: 5. CDR3 sequence reads: CASSSGTGGYQPQHF. For the CDR3, the DNA is TGTGCCAGTAGTTCCGGGACAGGGGGATATCAGCCCCAGCATTTT.

This chain links TRBV15 with TRBJ2-7; weak D call: TRBD2 (5 bases). Germline CDR1 LNHNV, CDR2 YYDKDF (reference sequence). This CDR3 is 13 amino acids long. Deletions cut 5 bases from V and 4 bases from J, with 12 bases between. The CDR3 DNA reads as TGTGCCACCAGCCCCACGACTATTTACGAGCAGTACTTC. This translates into CATSPTTIYEQYF.

The V gene is TRBV30, the J gene TRBJ2-7; 11 nucleotides match TRBD1. This CDR3 has 13 amino acids. Unmatched junction bases numbered 4, after V lost 4 bases and J lost 5 bases. The germline CDR1 and CDR2 sequences are GTSNPN and SVGIG (reference sequence). CDR3 residues: CAWNRDRGDEQYF. The CDR3 bases are TGTGCCTGGAATCGGGACAGGGGGGACGAGCAGTACTTC.

The CDR3 bases are TGTGCCAGCAGTACCCAAACAGGGAAGGTCACTGAAGCTTTCTTT. This codes for CASSTQTGKVTEAFF. The chain uses TRBV28 and TRBJ1-1; possible D gene TRBD1, 6 bases. CDR1 MDHEN and CDR2 SYDVKM come from the germline V gene. The CDR3 loop spans 15 amino acids. Trimming shortened V by 5 bases and J by 4 bases, and 17 bases separated the two germline ends.

This clone was found a few times. The chain employs TRBV7-9 and TRBJ2-7; maybe TRBD2 (5 bases). From germline, CDR1 is SEHNR and CDR2 FQNEAQ (reference sequence). The CDR3 is made up of 14 amino acids. Trimming shortened V by 4 bases and J by 2 bases, and 12 bases separated the two germline ends. CDR3 in amino acids: CASSSKDFTYEQYF. In DNA form, the CDR3 reads TGTGCCAGCAGCTCAAAGGACTTTACCTACGAGCAGTACTTC.

This rearrangement joins TRBV6-5 to TRBJ1-2, with no clear D. This CDR3 comprises 14 residues. Germline loops: CDR1 MNHEY, CDR2 SVGAGI. V dropped 6 bases and J dropped 0 bases, with 11 bases sitting between them. CDR3 region: CASSGISTNYGYTF. The CDR3 bases are TGTGCCAGCAGCGGAATCTCAACTAACTATGGCTACACCTTC.

The rearrangement uses TRBV30 and TRBJ1-1; the D is unclear. Germline V gene lookup returns CDR1 GTSNPN and CDR2 SVGIG (reference sequence). The CDR3 runs to 13 residues. The V and J ends lost 0 bases and 5 bases respectively, with 10 bases between them. DNA for the CDR3: TGTGCCTGGAGTGTAGGTCGGGGTACTGAAGCTTTCTTT. Amino acid sequence: CAWSVGRGTEAFF.

A single count supports this clone. The J gene is TRBJ1-5, the V gene TRBV6-1; D call uncertain. Trimming removed 10 bases at V and 0 bases at J, with 16 bases between. The CDR3 contains 15 residues. The germline V gene encodes CDR1 MNHNS and CDR2 SASEGT. The CDR3 is CATPTVRTSNQPQHF. For the CDR3, the DNA is TGTGCCACTCCGACGGTAAGGACTAGCAATCAGCCCCAGCATTTT.

This clone was observed a handful of times. The CDR3 DNA is TGTGCCAGCAGCTTAGGGGAGAACACTGAAGCTTTCTTT. Translation: CASSLGENTEAFF. The rearrangement uses TRBV7-9 and TRBJ1-1; D is uncertain. V lost 1 base and J lost 1, with 4 bases in between. Germline values: CDR1 SEHNR, CDR2 FQNEAQ (reference sequence). The CDR3 runs to 13 residues.

The rearrangement joins TRBV6-6 to TRBJ1-5; D remains unclear. Germline lookup yields CDR1 MNHNY and CDR2 SVGAGI (reference sequence). Trimming removed 2 bases from V and 0 bases from J, with 11 bases in between. CDR3 length: 16 amino acids. The CDR3 reads CASSYAQMFSNQPQHF. The CDR3, as DNA: TGTGCCAGCAGTTACGCTCAGATGTTTAGCAATCAGCCCCAGCATTTT.

J is TRBJ2-7 and V is TRBV11-3, with 10 nucleotides matching TRBD2. The V gene end was trimmed by 5 bases and the J gene end by 3 bases; junction bases not matched to a gene: 7. Germline CDR1 SGHNT, CDR2 YENEEA. The CDR3 has 15 amino acids. CDR3 residues: CASSPGSGRIYEQYF. CDR3 bases: TGTGCCAGCAGCCCTGGTAGCGGGAGGATCTACGAGCAGTACTTC.

The CDR3 coding sequence is TGTGCCAGCAGTTACTTGCGGACAGGAGGGGGCTATGGCTACACCTTC. It is translated as CASSYLRTGGGYGYTF. The genes are TRBV6-5 and TRBJ1-2; 7 nucleotides align to TRBD1. V shed 1 base, J shed 4 bases, and the junction held 9 bases outside the gene matches. The CDR3 sequence is 16 residues long. Germline lookup yields CDR1 MNHEY and CDR2 SVGAGI.

Of note for this clone: The CDR3 end shows no conserved phenylalanine or tryptophan, and so a read error is likely. No DNA is shown, since the ends of the CDR3 on it are uncertain; the CDR3 is the one TCRdb lists. V and J are TRBV12-2 and TRBJ1-3. TRBV12-2 is noted as a pseudogene. The CDR3 is 8 amino acids long, termini counted. The CDR3 is CASRFFWN.

The chain uses TRBV5-1 and TRBJ2-2; possibly TRBD1 or TRBD2 for D (6 bases each). The length of the CDR3 is 17 residues. Germline CDR1 SGHRS, CDR2 YFSETQ. Trimming removed 4 bases at V and 5 bases at J, with 21 bases between. The CDR3 nucleotides read TGCGCCAGCAGCACATCCTCAGCGGGTAGGGGGACCGGGGAGCTGTTTTTT. Its translation is CASSTSSAGRGTGELFF.

This rearrangement joins TRBV9 to TRBJ2-3, with D possibly matching TRBD2 (5 bases). The CDR3 is 16 residues long. Per germline, CDR1 SGDLS and CDR2 YYNGEE. Trimming took off 0 bases at V and 0 bases at J, with 11 bases between the two ends. In nucleotides, the CDR3 is TGTGCCAGCAGCGTAGGAGGGTCTGGGAGCACAGATACGCAGTATTTT. Protein product: CASSVGGSGSTDTQYF. Full variable domain (rest looked up from reference TRBV9 and TRBJ2-3): DSGVTQTPKHLITATGQRVTLRCSPRSGDLSVYWYQQSLDQGLQFLIQYYNGEERAKGNILERFSAQQFPDLHSELNLSSLELGDSALYFCASSVGGSGSTDTQYFGPGTRLTVL.

V is TRBV7-2 and J is TRBJ2-1, with 10 bases matching TRBD2. Per germline, CDR1 SGHTA and CDR2 FQGNSA. V was pared by 1 base and J by 9 bases, with 6 bases of the junction left unmatched. The length of the CDR3 is 15 residues. CDR3 DNA sequence: TGTGCCAGCAGCTTAGATCCCTTAGCGGGAGGTGAGCAGTTCTTC. This encodes CASSLDPLAGGEQFF.

The V and J genes are TRBV27 and TRBJ1-2; 9 positions agree with TRBD1. Germline V CDR1 and CDR2: MNHEY, SMNVEV (reference sequence). The CDR3 has 13 residues. The junction had 4 bases not matched to a gene; V was cut back by 3 bases and J by 8 bases. The CDR3 sequence: CASSFGQGRGYTF. In DNA form, the CDR3 reads TGTGCCAGCAGTTTCGGACAGGGGAGAGGCTACACCTTC.

The genes are TRBV5-1 and TRBJ2-1, with D uncertain. The CDR3 totals 15 residues. V lost 0 bases, J lost 4 bases, and 11 bases lay in between. Per germline, CDR1 SGHRS and CDR2 YFSETQ. CDR3 coding DNA: TGCGCCAGCAGCTTGGGGGTAGGAGAATACAATGAGCAGTTCTTC. Protein: CASSLGVGEYNEQFF. Using reference TRBV5-1 and TRBJ2-1 for the parts outside the CDR3, the full variable domain is KAGVTQTPRYLIKTRGQQVTLSCSPISGHRSVSWYQQTPGQGLQFLFEYFSETQRNKGNFPGRFSGRQFSNSRSEMNVSTLELGDSALYLCASSLGVGEYNEQFFGPGTRLTVL.

This chain joins TRBV5-1 and TRBJ2-7, with D possibly matching TRBD1 (6 bases). Deletions cut 3 bases from V and 2 bases from J, with 18 bases between. This CDR3 is built from 16 residues. Per the germline V gene, CDR1 is SGHRS and CDR2 is YFSETQ. The CDR3 DNA is TGCGCCAGCAGCTCCCAGGGGCTGGCGACCACCTACGAGCAGTACTTC. Translation: CASSSQGLATTYEQYF.

This clone has only a few counts. The genes are TRBV28 and TRBJ1-5; D call uncertain. The CDR3 extends over 12 amino acids. With 5 bases removed from V and 4 bases from J, the gap between germline ends came to 6 bases. CDR1 and CDR2 (germline): MDHEN, SYDVKM. The CDR3 DNA is TGTGCCAGCAGTCGGGATAATCAGCCCCAGCATTTT. Its protein is CASSRDNQPQHF.

The CDR3 DNA reads TGTGCCACCAGCAGACCCGGGACCCACGTCACCGGGGAGCTGTTTTTT. This codes for CATSRPGTHVTGELFF. V and J are TRBV15 and TRBJ2-2; perhaps D is TRBD1 or TRBD2 (5 bases each). Trimming took 2 bases from V and 4 from J, leaving 14 bases between them. Germline V gene sequence: CDR1 LNHNV, CDR2 YYDKDF (reference sequence). CDR3 size: 16 residues.